The 27 T cell receptor beta chains below come from one sample, sequenced in a study of blood T cell repertoires in COVID-19. The protocol was immunoSEQ multiplex PCR, while the TCRdb copy is restricted to in-frame clones and leaves out a portion. Of 150,000 to 200,000 clones listed, around 73% are singletons. Sequencing used PBMCs or T cells enriched from blood (not recorded which). The receptor set was obtained from a woman aged 50 to 65 who had recovered from COVID-19.

The chain couples TRBV10-2 to TRBJ2-2, with 9 bases aligning to TRBD2. The junction had 3 bases not matched to a gene; V was cut back by 4 bases and J by 0 bases. The length of the CDR3 is 16 residues. Germline CDR1 is WSHSY and CDR2 is SAAADI. This CDR3 reads CASSVSSGANTGELFF. Written as DNA, the CDR3 is TGCGCCAGCAGTGTATCTAGCGGGGCGAACACCGGGGAGCTGTTTTTT.

The rearrangement links TRBV18 to TRBJ2-1, with 12 positions matching TRBD2. The germline gives CDR1 KGHSH, CDR2 LQKENI. The V segment lost 4 bases and the J segment 2 bases; nucleotides outside the gene matches: 6. This CDR3 spans 17 amino acids. The DNA of the CDR3 is TGTGCCAGCTCACAAATACTAGCGGGAGGTGCCTACAATGAGCAGTTCTTC. Translating it yields CASSQILAGGAYNEQFF.

The chain links TRBV3-1 (or the pseudogene TRBV3-2) to TRBJ2-7, with 11 bases identical to TRBD2. Germline V gene lookup returns CDR1 LGHDT and CDR2 YNNKEL (reference sequence). V lost 6 bases to trimming and J lost 3 bases; unmatched junction nucleotides: 13. The CDR3 contains 17 residues. CDR3 DNA sequence: TGTGCCAGCAGTCACCCGTTGGGGACTAGCGGAGTCTACGAGCAGTACTTC. Translation gives CASSHPLGTSGVYEQYF.

The rearrangement links TRBV12-3 or TRBV12-4 to TRBJ2-1; 7 nucleotides line up with TRBD2. Germline trimming cut 1 base from V and 10 bases from J; bases unmatched to any gene: 1. CDR3 length equals 12 residues. The chain's CDR3 is CASSLVREEQFF. CDR3 coding DNA: TGTGCCAGCAGTTTAGTGCGGGAGGAGCAGTTCTTC.

The J gene is TRBJ2-1, the V gene TRBV6-5; weak D call: TRBD1 (6 bases). V lost 8 bases and J lost 4, with 15 bases in between. The CDR3 is 14 residues long. Germline loops: CDR1 MNHEY, CDR2 SVGAGI. The CDR3 DNA follows: TGTGCCAGCGTAGAGGGACAATTATACAATGAGCAGTTCTTC. It translates to CASVEGQLYNEQFF.

The V call is TRBV19, the J call TRBJ1-5, with 7 bases identical to TRBD1. Germline loops: CDR1 LNHDA, CDR2 SQIVND (reference sequence). The CDR3 consists of 15 residues. J was trimmed by 10 bases and V by 0 bases; bases with no gene match: 9. In nucleotides, the CDR3 is TGTGCCAGTAGTATAGAAAAACGGGGACAGCTTCCCCAGCATTTT. The encoded protein is CASSIEKRGQLPQHF.

This chain joins TRBV27 and TRBJ1-5, with 7 nucleotides matching TRBD1. Germline trimming cut 5 bases from V and 0 bases from J; bases unmatched to any gene: 1. The CDR3 runs 14 residues. Per germline, CDR1 MNHEY and CDR2 SMNVEV (reference sequence). The CDR3 protein is CASSQGVSNQPQHF. CDR3 DNA: TGTGCCAGCAGTCAGGGGGTTAGCAATCAGCCCCAGCATTTT.

This clone was seen only once. The chain recombines TRBV4-2 with TRBJ2-5; D might be TRBD2 (5 bases). V shed 1 base and J shed 4 bases, with 16 bases lying between them. The CDR3 has 16 residues. Per germline, CDR1 LGHNA and CDR2 YNFKEQ. CDR3 region: CASSQGRTRISETQYF. In nucleotides, the CDR3 is TGTGCCAGCAGCCAAGGGAGGACGAGAATTTCAGAGACCCAGTACTTC.

The chain is built from TRBV4-2 and TRBJ2-6, with D perhaps matching TRBD1 (5 bases). V shed 0 bases and J shed 0 bases, with 6 bases lying between them. The CDR3 spans 16 residues. Germline loops: CDR1 LGHNA, CDR2 YNFKEQ. CDR3 sequence (DNA): TGTGCCAGCAGCCAAGAAGACAGCTCTGGGGCCAACGTCCTGACTTTC. As protein: CASSQEDSSGANVLTF.

The gene calls are TRBV7-9 and TRBJ2-6; D may be TRBD1 (6 bases). The V gene's germline CDR1 is SEHNR and CDR2 FQNEAQ (reference sequence). V shed 10 bases and J shed 4 bases, with 23 bases lying between them. The CDR3 totals 17 residues. CDR3 DNA: TGTGCCACCCGCCCTGGGACACGATTGACAGGGGCCAACGTCCTGACTTTC. Residues: CATRPGTRLTGANVLTF.

V gene TRBV28 combines with J gene TRBJ1-2, with D uncertain. The CDR3 runs 14 residues. Per germline, CDR1 MDHEN and CDR2 SYDVKM. Trimming took 1 base from V and 5 from J, leaving 11 bases between them. CDR3 protein: CASSLSEEWYGYTF. DNA of the CDR3: TGTGCCAGCAGTTTATCCGAGGAGTGGTATGGCTACACCTTC.

The genes are TRBV19 and TRBJ1-3, with D perhaps matching TRBD1 (5 bases). The CDR3 spans 17 residues. CDR1 LNHDA and CDR2 SQIVND come from the germline V gene (reference sequence). V was trimmed by 7 bases and J by 4 bases, leaving 23 bases between them. DNA of the CDR3: TGTGCCAGTAAGGCCCAGTGGCAGGGTGCAGGAGGAAACACCATATATTTT. It encodes CASKAQWQGAGGNTIYF.

The V call is TRBV7-9, the J call TRBJ1-3; possible D gene TRBD1, 5 bases. The CDR3 runs to 16 residues. Germline values: CDR1 SEHNR, CDR2 FQNEAQ (reference sequence). V was clipped by 6 bases and J by 0 bases, with 15 bases between them. In nucleotides, the CDR3 is TGTGCCAGCAGTACCCGGGGGGGACTCTCTGGAAACACCATATATTTT. Amino acids: CASSTRGGLSGNTIYF.

This clone was recorded once. The rearrangement uses TRBV3-1 (or the pseudogene TRBV3-2) and TRBJ2-1, with D perhaps TRBD2 (5 bases). The CDR3 is 14 amino acids. Germline CDR1 reads LGHDT; CDR2 reads YNNKEL (reference sequence). Trimming cost V 6 bases and J 2 bases, with 11 bases left between them. CDR3 nucleotides: TGTGCCAGCAGTCTAGCCTTAACCTACAATGAGCAGTTCTTC. Protein: CASSLALTYNEQFF.

This chain joins TRBV5-1 and TRBJ1-1; a possible D gene is TRBD1 (6 bases). This CDR3 is built from 14 residues. V was pared by 6 bases and J by 1 base, with 13 bases between. Germline V lookup: CDR1 SGHRS, CDR2 YFSETQ. The CDR3: CASNPGQSNTEAFF. For the CDR3, the DNA is TGCGCCAGCAATCCGGGACAATCGAACACTGAAGCTTTCTTT.

The chain links TRBV6-1 to TRBJ1-2; possible D gene TRBD1, 5 bases. Germline loops: CDR1 MNHNS, CDR2 SASEGT. There are 14 residues in the CDR3. V was shortened by 1 base and J by 6 bases, with 12 bases between the two germline ends. In DNA form, the CDR3 reads TGTGCCAGCAGTGAAGAGGGGACTCTAGATGGCTACACCTTC. Translated, it gives CASSEEGTLDGYTF.

The chain links TRBV11-2 to TRBJ1-2, with unresolved D. This CDR3 spans 15 amino acids. The germline V gene has CDR1 SGHAT and CDR2 FQNNGV. Trimming stripped 6 bases from V and 3 bases from J, with 17 bases between. The CDR3: CASSLTSTVDYGYTF. The CDR3 DNA sequence: TGTGCCAGCAGTCTAACCTCCACAGTCGACTATGGCTACACCTTC.

The V and J genes are TRBV5-1 and TRBJ2-1; 14 nucleotides agree with TRBD2. This CDR3 spans 16 amino acids. Germline loops: CDR1 SGHRS, CDR2 YFSETQ. Trimming removed 4 bases from V and 6 bases from J; junction bases left unmatched: 6. The CDR3, as DNA: TGCGCCAGCAGCGGAACGGGACTAGCGGGGGCCAATGAGCAGTTCTTC. Its protein product is CASSGTGLAGANEQFF.

There are a few counts of this clone. V is TRBV7-8 and J is TRBJ2-7; 7 bases map to TRBD1. The J segment lost 6 bases and the V segment lost 5 bases, leaving 19 bases of the junction unmatched. CDR3 length: 17 amino acids. From germline, CDR1 is SGHVS and CDR2 FQNEAQ. DNA of the CDR3: TGTGCCAGCAGCGTAGGGGGCAGGGCGCACCGGGCCGGCGAGCAGTACTTC. The encoded protein is CASSVGGRAHRAGEQYF.

V usage is TRBV30 and J usage is TRBJ1-4; weak D call: TRBD1 (5 bases). The CDR3 is 12 residues long. Germline CDR1 and CDR2: GTSNPN and SVGIG (reference sequence). V shed 5 bases and J shed 4 bases, with 8 bases lying between them. CDR3 nucleotides: TGTGCCTGGGACAGCTTTAATGAAAAACTGTTTTTT. This codes for CAWDSFNEKLFF.

The chain couples TRBV7-3 to TRBJ2-1; the match to TRBD2 covers 8 bases. Germline V gives CDR1 SGHTA, CDR2 FQGTGA. CDR3 length: 14 residues. J was trimmed by 5 bases and V by 5 bases; bases with no gene match: 5. The DNA of the CDR3 is TGTGCCAGCAGCCGTGGGGGACTAGACAATGAGCAGTTCTTC. Amino acid sequence: CASSRGGLDNEQFF.

This chain uses TRBV7-2 with TRBJ2-5; TRBD2 matches at 8 bases. CDR1 SGHTA and CDR2 FQGNSA come from the germline V gene. J lost 5 bases, V lost 5 bases, and 10 bases had no gene match. The CDR3 is made up of 15 amino acids. The CDR3 sequence is CASSPLAVMGETQYF. CDR3 nucleotide sequence: TGTGCCAGCAGCCCACTAGCGGTAATGGGGGAGACCCAGTACTTC.

The J gene is TRBJ1-2, the V gene TRBV5-1, with TRBD1 as a possible D gene (5 bases). V lost 5 bases and J lost 8, with 13 bases in between. From germline, CDR1 is SGHRS and CDR2 YFSETQ. The CDR3 runs 12 residues. CDR3 residues: CASSSSRAGYTF. CDR3 sequence (DNA): TGCGCCAGCAGTTCATCCAGGGCCGGCTACACCTTC.

This clone showed up just once. The V gene is TRBV28, the J gene TRBJ1-3, with a tentative D call TRBD1 (6 bases). V lost 5 bases, J lost 4 bases, and 15 bases lay in between. The CDR3 loop spans 15 amino acids. Germline-derived CDR1 and CDR2 are MDHEN and SYDVKM. CDR3 nucleotide sequence: TGTGCCAGCAGTAGGTCCGACAGGTCGGGAAACACCATATATTTT. The encoded protein is CASSRSDRSGNTIYF. The full variable domain, completed using reference TRBV28 and TRBJ1-3, is DVKVTQSSRYLVKRTGEKVFLECVQDMDHENMFWYRQDPGLGLRLIYFSYDVKMKEKGDIPEGYSVSREKKERFSLILESASTNQTSMYLCASSRSDRSGNTIYFGEGSWLTVV.

This chain links TRBV28 with TRBJ2-7, with 9 bases lining up with TRBD1. Per germline, CDR1 MDHEN and CDR2 SYDVKM. This CDR3 contains 15 residues. The junction had 8 bases not matched to a gene; V was cut back by 6 bases and J by 2 bases. CDR3 coding DNA: TGTGCCAGCAGGGCCGGACAGGGGTTTACCTACGAGCAGTACTTC. Its protein is CASRAGQGFTYEQYF.

The chain uses TRBV12-1 and TRBJ1-5; the D call of TRBD1 is as the table states it, not checked on the DNA. TRBV12-1 represents a pseudogene. This CDR3 is built from 15 residues. The CDR3 is CASSFWLPRNQPQHF. CDR3 sequence (DNA): TGTGCCAGCAGCTTTTGGCTGCCCAGGAATCAGCCCCAGCATTTT.

The J gene is TRBJ2-2, the V gene TRBV6-2 or TRBV6-3; D call uncertain. The CDR3 runs 15 residues. CDR1 is MNHEY and CDR2 is SVGEGT in the germline V gene. With 0 bases removed from V and 3 bases from J, the gap between germline ends came to 8 bases. As DNA, the CDR3 is TGTGCCAGCAGTTACTCGAGGCAGCACACCGGGGAGCTGTTTTTT. Its protein is CASSYSRQHTGELFF.